These 7 T cell receptor beta chains came from one sample sequenced in a study of early T cells in non-severe SARS-CoV-2 infection (dated by TCRdb to 2020 to 2023). The receptor library was made with 5' RACE. The sample was run on a NextSeq 500. TCRdb cleaned the public reads at Q25 with fastp, built clones with MiXCR and kept in-frame beta chains. Entries are consolidated by CDR3 protein sequence, retaining the most common genes and DNA. The table for this sample lists roughly 47,000 distinct CDR3 sequences; roughly 6% of them were counted only once. The ten largest clones capture about 2.8% of the sample. Sequenced here: whole blood, sampled at baseline. The receptor source for this set is an adult who was a healthcare worker with PCR-confirmed SARS-CoV-2 infection or an uninfected control (not recorded which).

This clonotype was seen more than once but under ten times. The chain joins TRBV6-1 to TRBJ2-7; D uncertain. Trimming shortened V by 7 bases and J by 3 bases, and 25 bases separated the two germline ends. Germline loops: CDR1 MNHNS, CDR2 SASEGT. The CDR3 has 17 amino acids. The CDR3 loop is CASIFVVSRPAYYEQYF. The CDR3 DNA is TGTGCCAGCATATTCGTTGTCTCGAGACCCGCGTACTACGAGCAGTACTTC.

The chain has TRBV7-9 and TRBJ1-2; the match to TRBD1 covers 7 bases. Germline loops: CDR1 SEHNR, CDR2 FQNEAQ (reference sequence). Unmatched junction bases numbered 12, after V lost 5 bases and J lost 6 bases. CDR3 length equals 15 residues. In DNA form, the CDR3 reads TGTGCCAGCAGCCCCCGGGGGACAGTAGTTCATGGCTACACCTTC. Its translation is CASSPRGTVVHGYTF.

This clonotype was observed at least ten times. This chain uses TRBV27 with TRBJ1-2, with 8 bases fitting TRBD1. This CDR3 is built from 14 residues. Trimming removed 6 bases from V and 6 bases from J; junction bases left unmatched: 9. The V gene's germline CDR1 is MNHEY and CDR2 SMNVEV (reference sequence). The CDR3, as DNA: TGTGCCAGCAGAATGCCAGGGGGCGTTAATGGCTACACCTTC. This gives the protein CASRMPGGVNGYTF.

This clonotype has more than one count but fewer than ten. This chain links TRBV10-3 with TRBJ1-2; 12 bases map to TRBD1. Germline lookup yields CDR1 ENHRY and CDR2 SYGVKD. The CDR3 sequence is 15 residues long. With 3 bases clipped from V and 2 bases from J, the junction kept 1 base outside the gene matches. The CDR3, as DNA: TGTGCCATCAGTGACGGGACAGGGGGCAACTATGGCTACACCTTC. Protein: CAISDGTGGNYGYTF.

This clonotype was seen many times. The genes are TRBV6-2 or TRBV6-3 and TRBJ2-5, with 12 positions matching TRBD2. There are 17 residues in the CDR3. With 6 bases clipped from V and 0 bases from J, the junction kept 8 bases outside the gene matches. Germline V gene lookup returns CDR1 MNHEY and CDR2 SVGEGT. CDR3 sequence reads: CASSFGLAGLNQETQYF. Written as DNA, the CDR3 is TGTGCCAGCAGCTTCGGACTAGCGGGGCTCAACCAAGAGACCCAGTACTTC.

This clonotype was seen ten or more times. J is TRBJ1-6 and V is TRBV12-3 or TRBV12-4; 7 bases line up with TRBD1. Unmatched junction bases numbered 6, after V lost 6 bases and J lost 7 bases. The CDR3 spans 14 residues. DNA of the CDR3: TGTGCCAGCAGGATAACAGGGGACAATTCACCCCTCCACTTT. Its translation is CASRITGDNSPLHF.

By frequency in the sample, this clonotype is medium-sized. The chain joins TRBV6-4 to TRBJ1-1, with TRBD1 as a possible D gene (5 bases). The V and J ends lost 0 bases and 0 bases respectively, with 11 bases between them. Germline CDR1 and CDR2: MRHNA and SNTAGT. The CDR3 spans 16 residues. CDR3 amino acids: CASSDSPDTMNTEAFF. Here the CDR3 DNA reads TGTGCCAGCAGTGACTCACCGGACACGATGAACACTGAAGCTTTCTTT.